This T cell receptor beta chain comes out of a study of neurological immune-mediated disorders. A total of 2 million PBMCs stored at -80 degrees C provided the unsorted libraries. This clonotype was observed many times. Antigen unknown. TCRdb passed the 5' RACE reads through MiXCR, listing each CDR3 protein once. The sample contains more than 50,000 distinct CDR3 sequences, roughly 3.6% of which appear only once. The study, taken as a whole, reports: The multiple sclerosis repertoire cluster was not associated with any clinical or MRI feature, with the authors stating that larger cohorts are needed.

Germline V gene sequence: CDR1 SQVTM, CDR2 ANQGSEA. Between the trimmed V and J ends, which lost 4 bases and 7 bases, there was a span of 13 bases. There are 12 residues in the CDR3. The TCR comes from a man aged 30-40 years with multiple sclerosis. J is TRBJ2-5 and V is TRBV29-1; no clear D. Sequencing was performed on PBMCs. Here the CDR3 reads CSVVGPMTTQYF. The CDR3, as DNA: TGCAGCGTTGTAGGGCCCATGACGACCCAGTACTTC.